The 32 T cell receptor beta chains in this list originate from one sample, sequenced in a study of chemoradiotherapy in HPV16-positive cancers (dated 2022 in TCRdb). The library was generated by the immunoSEQ multiplex PCR assay. TCRdb holds this immuneACCESS table with in-frame rearrangements only. Some clones are missing; in checked studies, unresolved V genes explain under half, and the rest has no known cause. In all, the sample holds 7,700 or so clones, and around two thirds of those were seen once. 31% of the sample is held by the ten biggest clonotypes. The material was obtained from a patient who underwent chemoradiotherapy. The receptor set was obtained from a human donor with HPV-associated anogenital cancer.

J is TRBJ1-3 and V is TRBV7-2, with D tentatively TRBD1 (5 bases). Germline loops: CDR1 SGHTA, CDR2 FQGNSA. The CDR3 sequence is 15 residues long. The germline V and J ends were trimmed by 0 bases and 9 bases, with 15 bases remaining between them. The CDR3: CASSLAPGTRGTIYF. CDR3 bases: TGTGCCAGCAGCTTAGCCCCTGGGACTCGGGGCACCATATATTTT. Combining the CDR3 with reference TRBV7-2 and TRBJ1-3 gives the whole variable domain GAGVSQSPSNKVTEKGKDVELRCDPISGHTALYWYRQSLGQGLEFLIYFQGNSAPDKSGLPSDRFSAERTGGSVSTLTIQRTQQEDSAVYLCASSLAPGTRGTIYFGEGSWLTVV.

The chain employs TRBV7-2 and TRBJ2-2, with D perhaps matching TRBD1 (6 bases). CDR1 is SGHTA and CDR2 is FQGNSA in the germline V gene. The CDR3 sequence is 12 residues long. V was shortened by 5 bases and J by 8 bases, with 9 bases between the two germline ends. CDR3 sequence reads: CASSVGTGELFF. The CDR3 nucleotides read TGTGCCAGCAGCGTAGGGACAGGGGAGCTGTTTTTT.

The chain couples TRBV19 to TRBJ2-1; no clear D. V gave up 9 bases and J gave up 7 bases, with 16 bases separating them. CDR1 and CDR2 from the germline V gene are LNHDA and SQIVND (reference sequence). The CDR3 runs 13 residues. DNA of the CDR3: TGTGCCAGCGACTCCGGAGCGCGGAATGAGCAGTTCTTC. Translation gives CASDSGARNEQFF.

This chain links TRBV7-8 with TRBJ1-1; possible D gene TRBD1, 5 bases. The V and J ends lost 1 base and 5 bases respectively, with 8 bases between them. The CDR3 extends over 13 amino acids. The germline CDR1 and CDR2 sequences are SGHVS and FQNEAQ. The CDR3 DNA is TGTGCCAGCAGCTTAGGGGCAGGGACTGAAGCTTTCTTT. Its protein product is CASSLGAGTEAFF.

The chain employs TRBV6-4 and TRBJ2-6; no clear D. This CDR3 comprises 14 residues. Germline assignment: CDR1 MRHNA and CDR2 SNTAGT. Trimming cost V 5 bases and J 1 base, with 6 bases left between them. CDR3 DNA sequence: TGTGCCAGCAGTCCTAGGTCTGGGGCCAACGTCCTGACTTTC. Amino acid sequence: CASSPRSGANVLTF.

The chain recombines TRBV6-4 with TRBJ2-1; 8 bases are a match to TRBD1. V gave up 6 bases and J gave up 8 bases; unmatched junction bases: 9. The CDR3 is 14 residues long. Germline CDR1 MRHNA, CDR2 SNTAGT. CDR3 sequence (DNA): TGTGCCAGCAGCCTGCGGACAGGGTCCGATGAGCAGTTCTTC. It codes for CASSLRTGSDEQFF.

The J gene is TRBJ2-2, the V gene TRBV5-1, with unresolved D. Germline V gene sequence: CDR1 SGHRS, CDR2 YFSETQ. V lost 5 bases, J lost 6 bases, and 11 bases lay in between. The CDR3 is 13 amino acids. The CDR3 protein is CASSLGTAGELFF. The CDR3 DNA follows: TGCGCCAGCAGTCTAGGCACAGCCGGGGAGCTGTTTTTT.

The gene calls are TRBV19 and TRBJ1-2; D uncertain. CDR3 length equals 15 residues. The V gene's germline CDR1 is LNHDA and CDR2 SQIVND (reference sequence). Trimming shortened V by 3 bases and J by 3 bases, and 14 bases separated the two germline ends. The CDR3 reads CASSMSAGWDYGYTF. The CDR3 DNA is TGTGCCAGTAGTATGAGCGCGGGGTGGGACTATGGCTACACCTTC.

The rearrangement links TRBV6-6 to TRBJ1-2; D remains ambiguous. This CDR3 region has 10 residues. CDR1 is MNHNY, CDR2 SVGAGI, per germline (reference sequence). The V end lost 8 bases, the J end lost 12 bases, and 13 bases lay between the germline ends. The CDR3 nucleotides read TGTGCCAGCGGCGTCGTCCCAAACACCTTC. As protein: CASGVVPNTF.

The chain has TRBV9 and TRBJ1-2; D uncertain. The CDR3 length is 14 residues. V gave up 3 bases and J gave up 4 bases, with 13 bases separating them. Germline V lookup: CDR1 SGDLS, CDR2 YYNGEE. The CDR3 reads CASSAEPQSYGYTF. In DNA form, the CDR3 reads TGTGCCAGCAGCGCCGAACCACAAAGCTATGGCTACACCTTC.

The chain is built from TRBV27 and TRBJ1-2, with TRBD1 identical over 7 bases. The CDR3 extends over 15 amino acids. Germline lookup yields CDR1 MNHEY and CDR2 SMNVEV (reference sequence). Trimming took 5 bases from V and 7 from J; bases not matched to a gene: 13. Written as DNA, the CDR3 is TGTGCCAGCAGTGTATTCGCGACAGGGAGAGGTGGCTACACCTTC. Residues: CASSVFATGRGGYTF.

This clone has only a few counts. The chain employs TRBV7-8 and TRBJ1-5, with D possibly matching TRBD1 (5 bases). Trimming stripped 1 base from V and 4 bases from J, with 14 bases between. The CDR3 loop spans 16 amino acids. CDR1 is SGHVS and CDR2 is FQNEAQ in the germline V gene. The CDR3 region is CASSLVAQVVNQPQHF. The CDR3, as DNA: TGTGCCAGCAGCTTAGTGGCACAGGTAGTTAATCAGCCCCAGCATTTT. Full variable domain (missing parts from reference TRBV7-8 and TRBJ1-5): GAGVSQSPRYKVAKRGQDVALRCDPISGHVSLFWYQQALGQGPEFLTYFQNEAQLDKSGLPSDRFFAERPEGSVSTLKIQRTQQEDSAVYLCASSLVAQVVNQPQHFGDGTRLSIL.

This clone was detected only a few times. This chain uses TRBV29-1 with TRBJ1-1, with 7 bases that match TRBD1. The CDR3 has 12 amino acids. The ends lost 3 bases at V and 4 bases at J; junction bases unmatched: 2. Germline V gene lookup returns CDR1 SQVTM and CDR2 ANQGSEA. The CDR3 spells CSVDPGGTEAFF. The CDR3 coding sequence is TGCAGCGTTGACCCAGGGGGCACTGAAGCTTTCTTT.

The chain employs TRBV4-3 and TRBJ2-1; D ambiguous. The CDR3 has 14 residues. The germline CDR1 and CDR2 sequences are LGHNA and YSLEER. The V and J ends lost 4 bases and 7 bases respectively, with 14 bases between them. CDR3 loop: CASSLRSGINEQFF. The CDR3 bases are TGCGCCAGCAGCCTTAGGTCCGGTATTAATGAGCAGTTCTTC.

The chain uses TRBV29-1 and TRBJ2-3; TRBD2 might be the D (6 bases). The CDR3 is 13 amino acids. V lost 7 bases and J lost 0, with 11 bases in between. Germline loops: CDR1 SQVTM, CDR2 ANQGSEA. The DNA of the CDR3 is TGCAGCGGGGACTCCGTCAGCACAGATACGCAGTATTTT. Translated, it gives CSGDSVSTDTQYF.

The chain employs TRBV7-8 and TRBJ2-7, with TRBD2 identical over 8 bases. CDR1 SGHVS and CDR2 FQNEAQ come from the germline V gene. V lost 2 bases and J lost 7; bases outside the gene matches: 10. The CDR3 has 15 amino acids. The DNA for the CDR3 is TGTGCCAGCAGCTTAAAGGTCGGGGGGGCGCGAGAGCAGTACGTC. Its protein product is CASSLKVGGAREQYV.

V and J are TRBV5-1 and TRBJ2-1; perhaps TRBD2 as D (6 bases). Germline V gene data show CDR1 as SGHRS and CDR2 as YFSETQ. The CDR3 is 15 amino acids. V shed 7 bases and J shed 5 bases, with 19 bases lying between them. CDR3 sequence: CASQPTTTSDNEQFF. The CDR3 nucleotides are TGCGCCAGCCAACCCACGACGACTAGTGACAATGAGCAGTTCTTC.

The DNA of the CDR3 is TGCGCCAGCAGCCCTTACGGCACCGGGGAGCTGTTTTTT. This translates into CASSPYGTGELFF. The V call is TRBV5-1, the J call TRBJ2-2; D remains unclear. Germline V gene sequence: CDR1 SGHRS, CDR2 YFSETQ. CDR3 size: 13 residues. V gave up 4 bases and J gave up 4 bases, with 8 bases separating them.

The rearrangement links TRBV5-1 to TRBJ1-4; D possibly corresponds to TRBD1 (6 bases). The CDR3 consists of 14 residues. CDR1 is SGHRS, CDR2 YFSETQ, per germline. V lost 4 bases and J 7 bases, leaving 14 bases between the germline ends. The CDR3 reads CASSPRARGEKLFF. CDR3 bases: TGCGCCAGCAGCCCCCGAGCCAGGGGTGAAAAACTGTTTTTT.

The chain combines TRBV18 with TRBJ1-1, with D tentatively TRBD1 (5 bases). The CDR3 loop spans 14 amino acids. The V gene's germline CDR1 is KGHSH and CDR2 LQKENI. The V end lost 6 bases, the J end lost 5 bases, and 16 bases lay between the germline ends. The CDR3 DNA follows: TGTGCCAGCTCGTCGGACACGACGGGAACTGAAGCTTTCTTT. It specifies CASSSDTTGTEAFF.

This chain uses TRBV4-1 with TRBJ1-1; a possible D gene is TRBD1 (6 bases). From germline, CDR1 is MGHRA and CDR2 YSYEKL. This CDR3 is built from 14 residues. The V end was cut by 0 bases, the J end by 3 bases, with 8 bases between. The CDR3 spells CASSQDPGDTEAFF. The CDR3 DNA reads TGCGCCAGCAGCCAAGATCCAGGGGACACTGAAGCTTTCTTT.

The V and J genes are TRBV19 and TRBJ1-2; D is undetermined. The CDR3 length is 12 residues. V gave up 5 bases and J gave up 8 bases, with 12 bases separating them. Germline lookup yields CDR1 LNHDA and CDR2 SQIVND (reference sequence). The CDR3 loop is CASSGLPRGYTF. As DNA, the CDR3 is TGTGCCAGTAGTGGGTTACCTAGGGGCTACACCTTC.

Only one count was recorded for this clone. This sequence joins TRBV19 and TRBJ1-2, with D maybe TRBD1 (6 bases). This CDR3 contains 16 residues. V was shortened by 9 bases and J by 1 base, with 21 bases between the two germline ends. Germline V gene lookup returns CDR1 LNHDA and CDR2 SQIVND (reference sequence). The CDR3 region has the DNA TGTGCCAGCAGAGGACCAGGGGCCCCCGTTAACTATGGCTACACCTTC. It yields the protein CASRGPGAPVNYGYTF. Combining the CDR3 with reference TRBV19 and TRBJ1-2 gives the whole variable domain DGGITQSPKYLFRKEGQNVTLSCEQNLNHDAMYWYRQDPGQGLRLIYYSQIVNDFQKGDIAEGYSVSREKKESFPLTVTSAQKNPTAFYLCASRGPGAPVNYGYTFGSGTRLTVV.

This chain joins TRBV7-9 and TRBJ2-5, with a possible D match to TRBD2 (6 bases). Trimming cost V 11 bases and J 2 bases, with 9 bases left between them. The length of the CDR3 is 11 residues. Germline V lookup: CDR1 SEHNR, CDR2 FQNEAQ (reference sequence). The CDR3 sequence: CAAGPQETQYF. The CDR3 DNA follows: TGTGCCGCGGGACCTCAAGAGACCCAGTACTTC. Based on the CDR3 plus reference TRBV7-9 and TRBJ2-5, the full variable domain is DTGVSQNPRHKITKRGQNVTFRCDPISEHNRLYWYRQTLGQGPEFLTYFQNEAQLEKSRLLSDRFSAERPKGSFSTLEIQRTEQGDSAMYLCAAGPQETQYFGPGTRLLVL.

The V and J genes are TRBV10-1 and TRBJ1-1; maybe TRBD1 (5 bases). The CDR3 contains 16 residues. Trimming removed 3 bases at V and 6 bases at J, with 20 bases between. Per germline, CDR1 WNHNN and CDR2 SYGVQD (reference sequence). CDR3 loop: CASSEGLGRTWAEAFF. The CDR3 region has the DNA TGCGCCAGCAGTGAAGGGCTGGGACGGACTTGGGCTGAAGCTTTCTTT.

The V and J genes are TRBV29-1 and TRBJ2-1; 11 bases agree with TRBD2. After removal of 3 bases from V and 6 bases from J, the junction contained 7 bases not matched to a gene. Germline CDR1 is SQVTM and CDR2 is ANQGSEA. There are 15 residues in the CDR3. As DNA, the CDR3 is TGCAGCGTTGATCTAAGACTAGCGGGATCCAATGAGCAGTTCTTC. Residues: CSVDLRLAGSNEQFF.

The sample holds one count of this clone. This chain uses TRBV28 with TRBJ2-7; D tentatively reads TRBD1 or TRBD2 (5 bases each). This CDR3 has 13 residues. Looked up from germline, CDR1 is MDHEN and CDR2 is SYDVKM. The ends were cut back, 1 base at V and 4 bases at J, with 8 bases in the middle. The CDR3 DNA is TGTGCCAGCAGTTTATTAGGGGAGTACGAGCAGTACTTC. Its translation is CASSLLGEYEQYF.

The rearrangement uses TRBV27 and TRBJ2-7, with D perhaps TRBD1 (6 bases). With 5 bases removed from V and 4 bases from J, the gap between germline ends came to 12 bases. This CDR3 spans 13 amino acids. The germline V gene has CDR1 MNHEY and CDR2 SMNVEV (reference sequence). The DNA of the CDR3 is TGTGCCAGCAGTCACAGGGAGCGGTACGAGCAGTACTTC. Its translation is CASSHRERYEQYF.

This clone was seen only a few times. The chain links TRBV5-1 to TRBJ2-7, with D maybe TRBD1 (6 bases). Germline CDR1 SGHRS, CDR2 YFSETQ. This CDR3 is 15 amino acids long. Trimming removed 2 bases from V and 6 bases from J, with 18 bases in between. The CDR3 DNA reads as TGCGCCAGCAGCTTATCCCCCGGGACACAGCGCGAGCAGTACTTC. Protein: CASSLSPGTQREQYF.

The chain couples TRBV7-7 to TRBJ2-5; D call uncertain. CDR1 is SSHAT, CDR2 FNYEAQ, per germline (reference sequence). V gave up 3 bases and J gave up 5 bases, with 7 bases separating them. CDR3 size: 12 residues. CDR3 sequence reads: CASSLAGETQYF. In DNA, the CDR3 is TGTGCCAGCAGCTTGGCTGGGGAGACCCAGTACTTC.

The chain employs TRBV6-1 and TRBJ1-3; maybe TRBD1 (6 bases). CDR1 MNHNS and CDR2 SASEGT come from the germline V gene. The CDR3 contains 15 residues. Trimming removed 9 bases at V and 2 bases at J, with 17 bases between. CDR3 DNA: TGTGCCAGTACTCTCCGGAGGGGGGCTGGAAACACCATATATTTT. Amino acid sequence: CASTLRRGAGNTIYF.

CDR3 region: CAWDRTGAGNTIYF. The CDR3 DNA sequence: TGTGCCTGGGATCGAACAGGTGCTGGAAACACCATATATTTT. The chain combines TRBV30 with TRBJ1-3; possibly TRBD1 for D (5 bases). The germline gives CDR1 GTSNPN, CDR2 SVGIG (reference sequence). The CDR3 loop spans 14 amino acids. Between the trimmed V and J ends, which lost 5 bases and 2 bases, there was a span of 13 bases.